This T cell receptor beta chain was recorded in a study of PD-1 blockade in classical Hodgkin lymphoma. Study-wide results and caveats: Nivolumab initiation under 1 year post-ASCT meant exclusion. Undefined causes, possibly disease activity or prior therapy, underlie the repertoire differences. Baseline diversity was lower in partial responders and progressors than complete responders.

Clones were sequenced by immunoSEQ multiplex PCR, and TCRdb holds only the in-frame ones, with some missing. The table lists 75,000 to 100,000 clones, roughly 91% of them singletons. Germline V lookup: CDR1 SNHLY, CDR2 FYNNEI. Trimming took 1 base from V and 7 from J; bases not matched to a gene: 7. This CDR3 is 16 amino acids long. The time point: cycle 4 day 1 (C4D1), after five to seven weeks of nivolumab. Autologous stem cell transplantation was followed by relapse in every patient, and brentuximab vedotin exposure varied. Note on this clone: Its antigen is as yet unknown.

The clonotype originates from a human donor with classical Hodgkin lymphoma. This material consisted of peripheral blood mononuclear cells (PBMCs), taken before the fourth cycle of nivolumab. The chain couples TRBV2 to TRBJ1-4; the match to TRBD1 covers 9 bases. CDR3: CASSEGSNRGREKLFF. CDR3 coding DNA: TGTGCCAGCAGTGAAGGCTCCAACAGGGGGCGTGAAAAACTGTTTTTT.